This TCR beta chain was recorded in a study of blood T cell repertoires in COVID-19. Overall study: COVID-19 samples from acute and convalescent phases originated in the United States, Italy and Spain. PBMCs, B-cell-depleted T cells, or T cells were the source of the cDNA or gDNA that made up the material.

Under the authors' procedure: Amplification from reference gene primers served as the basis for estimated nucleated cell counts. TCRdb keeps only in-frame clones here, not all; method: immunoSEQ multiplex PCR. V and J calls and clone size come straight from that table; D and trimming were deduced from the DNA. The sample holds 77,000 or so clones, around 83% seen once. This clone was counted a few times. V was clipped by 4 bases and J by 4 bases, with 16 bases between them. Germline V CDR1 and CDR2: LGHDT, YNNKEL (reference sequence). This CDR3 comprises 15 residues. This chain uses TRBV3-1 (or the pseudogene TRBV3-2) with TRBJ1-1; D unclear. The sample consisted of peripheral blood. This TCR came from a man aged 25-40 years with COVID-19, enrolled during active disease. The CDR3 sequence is CASSPTPGLGTEAFF. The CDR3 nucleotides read TGTGCCAGCAGCCCGACCCCAGGCTTGGGCACTGAAGCTTTCTTT.